This TCR beta chain came from a study of control samples from healthy donors and cancer patients (TCRdb year 2020). Library construction relied on the immunoSEQ multiplex PCR assay. TCRdb provides this immuneACCESS table in a form limited to in-frame rearrangements. Some clones are lacking; in checked studies, under half of them reflect an unresolved V gene, and why the rest are absent is not known. This sample is represented by 95,000 to 130,000 clones; 93% of them were singletons. Of the sample, about 2.6% is held by the ten largest clones. Remarks on this clone: There is no known antigen for this receptor. No base-level quality is on record; no much larger clone is a single base apart.

The germline V gene sets CDR1 to KGHDR and CDR2 to SFDVKD. V lost 0 bases and J lost 0 bases; the stretch between them is 9 bases long. Measured from the cysteine to the phenylalanine, the CDR3 is 16 residues long. CDR3 DNA only is kept here, 48 bases in frame from base 1. This clonotype originated in a man younger than 40 in good health. Sequenced sample: blood. The sequence is built from TRBV24-1 and TRBJ2-3, with the D gene not confidently named. The nucleotide sequence reads TGTGCCACCAGTGATTTGACGGGTTACAGCACAGATACGCAGTATTTT. It codes for CATSDLTGYSTDTQYF.